This passage covers 2 T cell receptor beta chains from one sample sequenced in a study of blood T cell repertoires in COVID-19. The method was immunoSEQ multiplex PCR; TCRdb's version includes in-frame clones alone and lacks a portion of them. The repertoire consists of 200,000 to 250,000 clones, with 89% occurring once and the leading ten covering about 4.8%. What was sequenced was peripheral blood. Receptor source: a woman aged 40-49 years with acute or convalescent COVID-19.

The chain has TRBV6-6 and TRBJ1-5, with no clear D. Per the germline V gene, CDR1 is MNHNY and CDR2 is SVGAGI (reference sequence). This CDR3 contains 15 residues. V was clipped by 1 base and J by 0 bases, with 7 bases between them. The CDR3 sequence is CASSYWQDSNQPQHF. The CDR3 DNA sequence: TGTGCCAGCAGTTACTGGCAGGATAGCAATCAGCCCCAGCATTTT.

Written as DNA, the CDR3 is TGTGCCAGTAGCGGGGGGCAGGATGGGGCCAACGTCCTGACTTTC. Protein: CASSGGQDGANVLTF. The V and J genes are TRBV27 and TRBJ2-6, with TRBD2 matching 10 bases. J gave up 3 bases and V 9 bases, and 5 bases lay outside the gene matches. The germline V gene encodes CDR1 MNHEY and CDR2 SMNVEV (reference sequence). The CDR3 runs 15 residues.